This T cell receptor beta chain was identified during a study of T cells in Graves' hyperthyroidism and ophthalmopathy. Inclusion characteristics of ophthalmopathy patients comprised a Clinical Activity Score of at least 3, a NOSPECS grade of at least 4, and duration under 3 months. Clinical symptoms, serum thyroxine, TRAb, thyroid ultrasound and orbital computed tomography established diagnosis. This CDR3 comprises 15 residues. V lost 0 bases and J 4 bases, leaving 15 bases between the germline ends. Germline CDR1 DFQATT, CDR2 SNEGSKA (reference sequence). This clonotype appeared many times. Its antigen is undetermined. Study results and caveats: In simple terms, a model built on 13 V-J features told ophthalmopathy apart from stable hyperthyroidism. Model predictions of ophthalmopathy came a median approximately 6 months before onset.

Researchers took RNA transcripts and amplified the TCR beta CDR3 regions from them. In the first-round RT-PCR of the TCR CDR3, the HTBI primer set was used. A single record per CDR3 protein comes from TCRdb applying MiXCR to the multiplex PCR reads. The sample shows 490,000 or so distinct CDR3 sequences, roughly 16% of them seen only once. This chain connects TRBV20-1 to TRBJ1-2, with D uncertain. The sample taken for sequencing was blood. The clonotype was recovered from a woman in her 30s with Graves' ophthalmopathy. The CDR3 reads CSARDLNVSPYGYTF. CDR3 sequence (DNA): TGCAGTGCTAGAGATCTAAATGTCAGCCCCTATGGCTACACCTTC.